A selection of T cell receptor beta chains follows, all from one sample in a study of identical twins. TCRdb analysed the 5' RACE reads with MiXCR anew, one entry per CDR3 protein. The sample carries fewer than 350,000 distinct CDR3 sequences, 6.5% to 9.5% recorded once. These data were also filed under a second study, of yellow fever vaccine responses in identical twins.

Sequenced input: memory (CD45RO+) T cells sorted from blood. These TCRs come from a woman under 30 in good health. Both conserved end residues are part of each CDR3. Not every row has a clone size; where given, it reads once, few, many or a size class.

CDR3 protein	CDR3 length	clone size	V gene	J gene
CASSLQGSSGANVLTF	16	many	TRBV11-2	TRBJ2-6
CASSQDPSGRAGGSYEQYF	19	NA	TRBV3-1	TRBJ2-7
CASSEGQGAYNEQFF	15	many	TRBV5-6	TRBJ2-1
CASSQDEDQPQHF	13	few	TRBV7-7	TRBJ1-5
CASSEAGGGVELFF	14	once	TRBV6-1	TRBJ1-4
CASSLFGGELFF	12	NA	TRBV28	TRBJ1-4
CASSSRGRVSPSGANVLTF	19	NA	TRBV14	TRBJ2-6
CSAPRTEGADTQYF	14	many	TRBV20-1	TRBJ2-3
CATSGRVSGANVLTF	15	many	TRBV24-1	TRBJ2-6
CASRYNRVPNASTDTQYF	18	NA	TRBV2	TRBJ2-3
CSAGQGSSGELFF	13	many	TRBV20-1	TRBJ2-2
CSASPVSSEYNEQFF	15	many	TRBV20-1	TRBJ2-1
CASRLAGFYETQYF	14	few	TRBV27	TRBJ2-5
CASSRTGGSGANVLTF	16	NA	TRBV18	TRBJ2-6
CSASETKNIQYF	12	few	TRBV20-1	TRBJ2-4
CASSLTAGAGELFF	14	NA	TRBV5-6	TRBJ2-2
CASGRVNYGYTF	12	few	TRBV6-5	TRBJ1-2
CASSGLAGYGELFF	14	few	TRBV27	TRBJ2-2
CASSLGALRGLHNRDTEAFF	20	many	TRBV12-3/TRBV12-4	TRBJ1-1
CASGGVGSEQFF	12	NA	TRBV7-2	TRBJ2-1
CASSEAGAGVLETQYF	16	few	TRBV6-1	TRBJ2-5
CASSLAAGQSYEQYF	15	many	TRBV5-1	TRBJ2-7
CASSTGTGNEKLFF	14	many	TRBV5-1	TRBJ1-4
CASSFAGPTYEQYF	14	many	TRBV12-3/TRBV12-4	TRBJ2-7
CSARDGTSGGYEQFF	15	few	TRBV20-1	TRBJ2-1
CASSHRDHYEQYF	13	many	TRBV19	TRBJ2-7
CASSVATGEDSSGANVLTF	19	few	TRBV9	TRBJ2-6
CASSMTGGDRGGYTF	15	NA	TRBV7-8	TRBJ1-2
CGSSLEGSSYNEQFF	15	NA	TRBV5-1	TRBJ2-1
CAISGGGTQYF	11	NA	TRBV10-3	TRBJ2-3
CASSEENIQYF	11	NA	TRBV2	TRBJ2-4
CSVLPSSGRDTDTQYF	16	many	TRBV29-1	TRBJ2-3
CASSFGSLFSYEQYF	15	NA	TRBV27	TRBJ2-7
CSATRGANTGELFF	14	many	TRBV20-1	TRBJ2-2
CASSQLSTGYGNQPQHF	17	NA	TRBV6-1	TRBJ1-5
CASHPADATFEQFF	14	few	TRBV6-1	TRBJ2-1
CASSLVDNEQFF	12	many	TRBV11-3	TRBJ2-1
CASSLEVGNQPQHF	14	few	TRBV5-1	TRBJ1-5
CASSWGGKEGQYF	13	many	TRBV2	TRBJ2-7
CASSTLTGGTDTQYF	15	NA	TRBV11-3	TRBJ2-3
CASSLADIYGYTF	13	NA	TRBV12-3/TRBV12-4	TRBJ1-2
CASSPSGSIYNEQFF	15	NA	TRBV18	TRBJ2-1
CAISDSANSGNTIYF	15	many	TRBV10-3	TRBJ1-3
CASSLGLKTSTDTQYF	16	few	TRBV11-3	TRBJ2-3
CASRRERTSGIHEQFF	16	few	TRBV6-1	TRBJ2-1
CASSQYGQGAYEQYF	15	many	TRBV4-1	TRBJ2-7
CASSLGRGYQPQHF	14	many	TRBV12-3/TRBV12-4	TRBJ1-5
CASSIAGGTSYNEQFF	16	NA	TRBV19	TRBJ2-1
CATSQTSGALGELFF	15	once	TRBV6-1	TRBJ2-2
CATSDFLGDTQYF	13	few	TRBV24-1	TRBJ2-3